The 27 T cell receptor beta chains listed next were all sequenced from one sample in a study of blood T cells in healthy people across ages. PCR was performed a second time for roughly 7 to 12 cycles using a sample-barcoded 5' primer and a J-beta primer mix. TCRdb processed the 5' RACE reads anew with MiXCR; each CDR3 protein has one entry. Among about 1.7 million distinct CDR3 sequences listed, roughly 27% were seen once. The source material was blood. Receptor source: a woman in her 30s in good health.

This clonotype has a count of ten or more. V is TRBV29-1 and J is TRBJ2-5; TRBD2 is a possible D gene (7 bases). The V end was cut by 4 bases, the J end by 5 bases, with 20 bases between. The CDR3 has 15 residues. Germline V gene sequence: CDR1 SQVTM, CDR2 ANQGSEA. The CDR3 loop reads CSVVMRGREGETQYF. The CDR3 nucleotides read TGCAGCGTTGTTATGCGGGGGCGAGAGGGCGAGACCCAGTACTTC.

There are a few counts of this clonotype. J is TRBJ1-5 and V is TRBV24-1; tentative D call: TRBD1 (6 bases). Trimming shortened V by 3 bases and J by 9 bases, and 17 bases separated the two germline ends. This CDR3 contains 15 residues. Germline lookup yields CDR1 KGHDR and CDR2 SFDVKD. CDR3 protein: CATSDSTGGHSPQHF. CDR3 bases: TGTGCCACCAGTGATAGCACGGGGGGGCATTCGCCCCAGCATTTT.

This clonotype occurred a few times. The J gene is TRBJ2-4, the V gene TRBV5-1; 8 bases line up with TRBD1. After removal of 3 bases from V and 13 bases from J, the junction contained 18 bases not matched to a gene. Germline V gene sequence: CDR1 SGHRS, CDR2 YFSETQ. The CDR3 covers 16 residues. The CDR3 DNA reads as TGCGCCAGCAGCTCAGGAGACAGGGGAACCTACAATGAGCAGTACTTC. Its translation is CASSSGDRGTYNEQYF.

This clonotype was counted many times. The CDR3 nucleotides read TGCAGTGTGTCAGCTTCCTTTAACTATGGCTACACCTTC. Amino acids: CSVSASFNYGYTF. This chain uses TRBV20-1 with TRBJ1-2; D gene unclear. Germline V CDR1 and CDR2: DFQATT, SNEGSKA (reference sequence). CDR3 length: 13 residues. Trimming took 7 bases from V and 1 from J, leaving 13 bases between them.

This clonotype occurred a few times. This chain connects TRBV7-9 to TRBJ1-2; perhaps TRBD1 as D (5 bases). V was shortened by 1 base and J by 1 base, with 16 bases between the two germline ends. Germline V gene sequence: CDR1 SEHNR, CDR2 FQNEAQ (reference sequence). The CDR3 is 17 residues long. The CDR3 DNA is TGTGCCAGCAGCTTAGGGGACGGGGACCTCATTAACTATGGCTACACCTTC. Residues: CASSLGDGDLINYGYTF.

The chain couples TRBV12-3 or TRBV12-4 to TRBJ1-1, with D possibly matching TRBD1 (6 bases). Between the trimmed V and J ends, which lost 5 bases and 4 bases, there was a span of 17 bases. The CDR3 spans 15 residues. The CDR3 loop reads CASSLPTGKATEAFF. CDR3 nucleotides: TGTGCCAGCAGTCTCCCCACAGGGAAGGCCACTGAAGCTTTCTTT.

This clonotype was counted many times. CDR3 coding DNA: TGTGCCAGCAGTTATCATCAGACTAGTAGGGTTGGAGAGACCCAGTACTTC. Its protein is CASSYHQTSRVGETQYF. J is TRBJ2-5 and V is TRBV6-5; D is possibly TRBD2 (6 bases). The CDR3 has 17 amino acids. The V and J ends lost 3 bases and 4 bases respectively, with 21 bases between them. CDR1 is MNHEY, CDR2 SVGAGI, per germline.

In this sample, this clonotype turned up a few times. The V gene is TRBV5-1, the J gene TRBJ2-7; tentatively, D is TRBD1 or TRBD2 (6 bases each). The CDR3 loop spans 14 amino acids. Trimming took off 3 bases at V and 1 base at J, with 11 bases between the two ends. Germline-derived CDR1 and CDR2 are SGHRS and YFSETQ. The CDR3 DNA sequence: TGCGCCAGCAGCTGGGGGGCCCAATCCTACGAGCAGTACTTC. Encoded protein: CASSWGAQSYEQYF.

V and J are TRBV27 and TRBJ2-1; TRBD2 might be the D (6 bases). Germline V gene data show CDR1 as MNHEY and CDR2 as SMNVEV (reference sequence). The CDR3 totals 14 residues. Trimming removed 6 bases at V and 3 bases at J, with 12 bases between. The CDR3 nucleotides read TGTGCCAGCAGCCACCCGGAGGGCTACAATGAGCAGTTCTTC. Protein product: CASSHPEGYNEQFF.

The gene calls are TRBV20-1 and TRBJ2-5; TRBD1 matches at 9 bases. Germline CDR1 DFQATT, CDR2 SNEGSKA (reference sequence). The CDR3 runs to 13 residues. The V gene end was trimmed by 3 bases and the J gene end by 4 bases; junction bases not matched to a gene: 3. The CDR3 DNA reads as TGCAGTGCTAGGGTGACAGGGGGAGAGACCCAGTACTTC. Protein: CSARVTGGETQYF.

This clonotype has a handful of counts. CDR3 nucleotide sequence: TGTGCCAGCAGCTTGGGGCGGGGTTATCAAGATGGCTACACCTTC. It specifies CASSLGRGYQDGYTF. The V gene is TRBV11-2, the J gene TRBJ1-2; D may be TRBD1 (5 bases). This CDR3 is built from 15 residues. CDR1 is SGHAT, CDR2 FQNNGV, per germline. Trimming left V 3 bases short and J 6 bases short, with 17 bases between.

This clonotype was counted a few times. This chain links TRBV5-6 with TRBJ1-1, with D possibly being TRBD1 (5 bases). The CDR3 totals 14 residues. V lost 6 bases, J lost 1 base, and 13 bases lay in between. In germline, CDR1 is SGHDT, CDR2 YYEEEE. The CDR3 DNA follows: TGTGCCAGCACCCAGGGCGGGGGGAACACTGAAGCTTTCTTT. Residues: CASTQGGGNTEAFF.

The chain carries TRBV12-3 or TRBV12-4 and TRBJ2-7; no clear D. This CDR3 is built from 14 residues. Trimming stripped 0 bases from V and 5 bases from J, with 11 bases between. The CDR3 sequence is CASSLAGSPDEQYF. For the CDR3, the DNA is TGTGCCAGCAGTTTAGCGGGATCGCCGGACGAGCAGTACTTC.

The J gene is TRBJ2-5, the V gene TRBV20-1, with TRBD2 matching 8 bases. Judging by the DNA end, TRBJ2-1 fits better; the J call may be wrong. Germline V CDR1 and CDR2: DFQATT, SNEGSKA (reference sequence). This CDR3 is 15 amino acids long. In nucleotides, the CDR3 is TGCAGTGCTAGATGGGTAGCGGGGTTCGGGGAGACCCAGTTCTTC. Translating it yields CSARWVAGFGETQFF.

Notes on this clonotype: A much larger clone differs from this one at a single base, so this may be a read error. This rearrangement joins TRBV6-5 to TRBJ1-2; D may be TRBD1 (6 bases). The germline CDR1 and CDR2 sequences are MNHEY and SVGAGI. This CDR3 is built from 13 residues. The germline V and J ends were trimmed by 5 bases and 7 bases, with 14 bases remaining between them. CDR3 DNA sequence: TGTGCCAGCAGTCGGACAGCTTGGGGTGGCTACACCTTC. Its protein product is CASSRTAWGGYTF.

This clonotype occurred many times. The chain couples TRBV11-2 to TRBJ2-1; D is possibly TRBD2 (6 bases). V was clipped by 1 base and J by 7 bases, with 14 bases between them. Per the germline V gene, CDR1 is SGHAT and CDR2 is FQNNGV. This CDR3 region has 15 residues. The CDR3 bases are TGTGCCAGCAGCTTAGCCCCAGTGACTAGGAATGAGCAGTTCTTC. This codes for CASSLAPVTRNEQFF.

The V call is TRBV12-3 or TRBV12-4, the J call TRBJ2-3; D is possibly TRBD2 (7 bases). CDR3 length equals 17 residues. V lost 5 bases to trimming and J lost 3 bases, with 21 bases between them. CDR3 in amino acids: CASSPESSGRGTDTQYF. Here the CDR3 DNA reads TGTGCCAGCAGTCCTGAAAGTTCTGGGAGGGGGACAGATACGCAGTATTTT.

This clonotype has only a few counts. The J gene is TRBJ1-2, the V gene TRBV6-5, with 9 positions matching TRBD1. CDR1 is MNHEY and CDR2 is SVGAGI in the germline V gene. V trimming: 2 bases; J trimming: 8 bases; junction bases outside the gene matches: 3. The CDR3 is 13 amino acids. In nucleotides, the CDR3 is TGTGCCAGCAGTTACGGGACAGGGATCGGCTACACCTTC. Its protein is CASSYGTGIGYTF.

The chain employs TRBV9 and TRBJ2-1; D is undetermined. The J call may be wrong; the DNA end is better matched by TRBJ2-7. Looked up from germline, CDR1 is SGDLS and CDR2 is YYNGEE. This CDR3 is 16 amino acids long. The DNA for the CDR3 is TGTGCCAGCAGCGTAGATGGTGTAGCCCCCGACAATGAGCAGTACTTC. Encoded protein: CASSVDGVAPDNEQYF.

This clonotype showed up many times. This chain links TRBV4-2 with TRBJ2-5; D possibly corresponds to TRBD2 (6 bases). The CDR3 spans 16 residues. V lost 6 bases, J lost 5 bases, and 22 bases lay in between. Germline loops: CDR1 LGHNA, CDR2 YNFKEQ. The CDR3 is CASSLKPGLATETQYF. The CDR3 coding sequence is TGTGCCAGCAGTCTCAAACCGGGACTCGCAACTGAGACCCAGTACTTC.

About this clonotype: The junction shows a germline mismatch at one end, possibly a read error. The V call is TRBV14, the J call TRBJ2-7, with D perhaps TRBD1 or TRBD2 (6 bases each). The germline V gene has CDR1 SGHDN and CDR2 FVKESK. This CDR3 comprises 11 residues. The CDR3 coding sequence is TGTGCCAGCAGCCAAGGGGGGGCAGTCATCTTC. Protein sequence: CASSQGGAVIF.

The table lists this clonotype with a few counts. This chain uses TRBV7-8 with TRBJ2-5, with D perhaps TRBD2 (6 bases). This CDR3 comprises 14 residues. Trimming left V 5 bases short and J 4 bases short, with 14 bases between. Germline CDR1 and CDR2: SGHVS and FQNEAQ. CDR3 coding DNA: TGTGCCAGCAGCCCGAATGGCGGGATAGAGACCCAGTACTTC. This codes for CASSPNGGIETQYF.

This clonotype was recorded many times. The chain carries TRBV9 and TRBJ1-4, with 7 bases that match TRBD1. V shed 4 bases and J 4 bases; nucleotides not matched to a gene: 7. The length of the CDR3 is 15 residues. Germline V lookup: CDR1 SGDLS, CDR2 YYNGEE. DNA for the CDR3: TGTGCCAGCAGCCTTCGACAGGGCCTTAATGAAAAACTGTTTTTT. Its translation: CASSLRQGLNEKLFF. Together with reference TRBV9 and TRBJ1-4, the CDR3 gives the full variable domain: DSGVTQTPKHLITATGQRVTLRCSPRSGDLSVYWYQQSLDQGLQFLIQYYNGEERAKGNILERFSAQQFPDLHSELNLSSLELGDSALYFCASSLRQGLNEKLFFGSGTQLSVL.

The chain has TRBV5-1 and TRBJ2-5, with D possibly being TRBD2 (6 bases). The V gene's germline CDR1 is SGHRS and CDR2 YFSETQ. The CDR3 runs 14 residues. V was pared by 4 bases and J by 7 bases, with 17 bases between. The DNA for the CDR3 is TGCGCCAGCAGCGGATCCGGGCTCGGGGGGACCCAGTACTTC. This encodes CASSGSGLGGTQYF.

This clonotype was observed at least ten times. This chain links TRBV7-9 with TRBJ1-2, with 7 bases that match TRBD1. The trim removed 5 bases at V and 8 bases at J, leaving 5 bases unmatched. Germline V gene data show CDR1 as SEHNR and CDR2 as FQNEAQ (reference sequence). This CDR3 is 12 amino acids long. The CDR3 nucleotides read TGTGCCAGCAGCCCGACAGGGCACGGCTACACCTTC. Protein sequence: CASSPTGHGYTF.

To note about this clonotype: A read error may explain this, as a much larger clone is one base away. The rearrangement joins TRBV20-1 to TRBJ2-1; 8 nucleotides align to TRBD2. Germline-derived CDR1 and CDR2 are DFQATT and SNEGSKA (reference sequence). This CDR3 spans 14 amino acids. V was pared by 5 bases and J by 10 bases, with 13 bases of the junction left unmatched. The CDR3 DNA is TGCAGTGCTGGAAAGTTAACTAGCGGTTCGGAGCAGTTCTTC. It codes for CSAGKLTSGSEQFF.

This clonotype appeared a few times. The genes are TRBV27 and TRBJ1-5; 7 bases match TRBD1. V gave up 4 bases and J gave up 4 bases; unmatched junction bases: 7. There are 15 residues in the CDR3. CDR1 MNHEY and CDR2 SMNVEV come from the germline V gene (reference sequence). The DNA of the CDR3 is TGTGCCAGCAGTTCCCGACAGGGTCAGAATCAGCCCCAGCATTTT. Encoded protein: CASSSRQGQNQPQHF.